The rows below give T cell receptor beta chains drawn from one sample of a study of Ad26.COV2.S vaccination and SARS-CoV-2 variants. Assay used: immunoSEQ multiplex PCR; TCRdb lists only in-frame clones, some missing. Among approximately 420,000 clones listed, approximately 90% were seen once. The source was peripheral blood, collected in a trial of Ad26.COV2.S vaccine versus placebo. Source of these receptors: a person between 18 and 65 years old who received the Ad26.COV2.S COVID-19 vaccine or a placebo. Each CDR3 is given with its conserved first and last residue. D genes are given only for firm matches. The size entry is marked missing in some rows and otherwise reads once, few, many or a size class.

>TRBV29-1|.|TRBJ1-1|.
TGCAGCGTCACCCCTGGGGGTACGAACACTGAAGCTTTCTTT
CSVTPGGTNTEAFF
>TRBV6-2/TRBV6-3|once|TRBJ2-1|.
TGTGCCAGCAGTTTCGACATAAATGAGCAGTTCTTC
CASSFDINEQFF
>TRBV5-1|.|TRBJ2-5|TRBD1
TGCGCCAGTCTCGGGACAGGACAGACCCAGTACTTC
CASLGTGQTQYF
>TRBV28|.|TRBJ1-3|TRBD1
TGTGCCAGCAGTGGGCCGGGACAGAGCCTCCTCTCTGGAAACACCATATATTTT
CASSGPGQSLLSGNTIYF
>TRBV11-3|.|TRBJ2-3|.
TGTGCCAGCAGCTCCAGGGGACCGAACCCAGATACGCAGTATTTT
CASSSRGPNPDTQYF
>TRBV5-4|.|TRBJ2-3|TRBD1
TGTGCCAGCAGACAGGGGTACAGCACAGATACGCAGTATTTT
CASRQGYSTDTQYF
>TRBV4-3|.|TRBJ2-7|.
TGCGCCAGCAGCCACTACCCGGGGGATCACTTCTCCTACGAGCAGTACTTC
CASSHYPGDHFSYEQYF
>TRBV11-2|.|TRBJ2-7|TRBD2
TGTGCCAGCAGCCTCGGGACTAGCGGCTACGAGCAGTACTTC
CASSLGTSGYEQYF
>TRBV6-6|.|TRBJ2-7|.
TGTGCCAGCAGTTACTCGACGAGTGGCGTGGGGATCGAGCAGTACTTC
CASSYSTSGVGIEQYF
>TRBV6-5|.|TRBJ1-1|.
TGTGCCAGTTCCCTGGGGGCTGGGACTGAAGCTTTCTTT
CASSLGAGTEAFF
>TRBV29-1|.|TRBJ2-1|TRBD2
TGCAGCGTTGACCAAGCGGGGTTCGCCAATGAGCAGTTCTTC
CSVDQAGFANEQFF
>TRBV7-2|.|TRBJ1-1|.
TGTGCCAGCAGCTTATCGGGGTCTACTGAAGCTTTCTTT
CASSLSGSTEAFF
>TRBV2|.|TRBJ2-3|.
TGTGCCAGCATAGGAGCTTACACCACAGATACGCAGTATTTT
CASIGAYTTDTQYF
>TRBV30|.|TRBJ2-6|.
TGTGCCTGGAGCCCCCACAGCGCTGGGGCCAACGTCCTGACTTTC
CAWSPHSAGANVLTF
>TRBV24-1|.|TRBJ1-4|.
TGTGCCACCAGTTCTTATGGTGAAAAACTGTTTTTT
CATSSYGEKLFF
>TRBV4-3|.|TRBJ2-1|TRBD2
TGCGCCAGCAGCCAAGAAGTTCCCGGGACTAGCGTCTACAATGAGCAGTTCTTC
CASSQEVPGTSVYNEQFF
>TRBV12-3/TRBV12-4|.|TRBJ2-5|.
TGTGCCAGCAGGCGAGGGGTAACCCAGTACTTC
CASRRGVTQYF
>TRBV30|.|TRBJ1-2|TRBD1
TGTGCCTGGAGTCCAGGGGGTGGCTACACCTTC
CAWSPGGGYTF
>TRBV7-2|.|TRBJ2-1|TRBD2
TGTGCCAGCTCTCTCTTCCCCCCCGGGACTAGGATAGACAATGAGCAGTTCTTC
CASSLFPPGTRIDNEQFF
>TRBV5-1|.|TRBJ2-1|TRBD1
TGCGCCAGCAGCTTAGGGACAGTCACCTACAATGAGCAGTTCTTC
CASSLGTVTYNEQFF
>TRBV7-3|.|TRBJ2-5|TRBD1
TGTGCCAGCAGCTCCCAGGGACAGTACCAAGAGACCCAGTACTTC
CASSSQGQYQETQYF
>TRBV11-2|few|TRBJ2-7|.
TGTGCCAGCAGCTTGGGGGGCCCAACCTACGAGCAGTACTTC
CASSLGGPTYEQYF
>TRBV11-2|.|TRBJ2-5|TRBD1
TGTGCCAGCAGGCCTACCGCCGGGACAGGGGTAGAGACCCAGTACTTC
CASRPTAGTGVETQYF
>TRBV5-4|once|TRBJ2-7|TRBD2
TGTGCCAGCAGAGAAGCGGGGGGCTTACCCTACGAGCAGTACTTC
CASREAGGLPYEQYF
>TRBV15|.|TRBJ1-1|.
TGTGCCACCAGCAGAGATGGGGCAGGGTTAGCTTTCTTT
CATSRDGAGLAFF
>TRBV25-1|.|TRBJ2-7|.
TGTGCCAGCAGTGAACTCAACACCTACGAGCAGTACTTC
CASSELNTYEQYF
>TRBV7-2|.|TRBJ2-3|TRBD2
TGTGCCAGCAGCTTAAGGAGCGGGGGGGGTAAGAATACGCAGTATTTT
CASSLRSGGGKNTQYF
>TRBV12-3/TRBV12-4|.|TRBJ2-5|.
TGTGCCAGCAGTTTAGCCGTGGAGACCCAGTACTTC
CASSLAVETQYF
>TRBV28|.|TRBJ1-2|.
TGTGCCAGCAGCGCCCCGGGGGCGCTAAGAAGTGGCTACACCTTC
CASSAPGALRSGYTF
>TRBV11-3|few|TRBJ2-4|TRBD2
TGTGCCAGCAGCTTAGAATTCCGGGGGGGCCAGGTTTTGCAAAACATTCAGTACTTC
CASSLEFRGGQVLQNIQYF
>TRBV10-1|few|TRBJ1-5|.
TGCGCCAGCAGTGAAAGGGGGAATCAGCCCCAGCATTTT
CASSERGNQPQHF
>TRBV6-6|.|TRBJ1-5|.
TGTGCCAGCAGCGATGGTGGGCCCCAGCATTTT
CASSDGGPQHF
>TRBV12-3/TRBV12-4|.|TRBJ1-1|.
TGTGCCAGCAGTTTTAACAGGATGGGAGCTTTCTTT
CASSFNRMGAFF
>TRBV25-1|.|TRBJ1-1|.
TGTGCCAGCAGTGCTTCGGCGCGCACTGAAGCTTTCTTT
CASSASARTEAFF
>TRBV5-1|.|TRBJ2-5|TRBD2
TGCGCCAGCAGAACTAGCGATTACCAAGAGACCCAGTACTTC
CASRTSDYQETQYF
>TRBV6-5|.|TRBJ2-1|TRBD1
TGTGCCAGCAGTTACTCAAGGACAGGGGTCAATGAGCAGTTCTTC
CASSYSRTGVNEQFF
>TRBV6-2/TRBV6-3|.|TRBJ2-1|TRBD1
TGTGCCAGCAGTTACCCCCGACAGGGTGTCATTGAGCAGTTCTTC
CASSYPRQGVIEQFF
>TRBV2|.|TRBJ1-5|TRBD1
TGTGCCAGCAGTGACAGGGGGGTTTCTCTGCCCCAGCATTTT
CASSDRGVSLPQHF
>TRBV6-2/TRBV6-3|.|TRBJ2-1|TRBD2
TGTGCCAGCAGACCTAGCGGGGGGTCAACTGAGCAGTTCTTC
CASRPSGGSTEQFF
>TRBV10-3|.|TRBJ2-3|.
TGTGCCATCACCGCCGGGACCCCCTATAGAGATACGCAGTATTTT
CAITAGTPYRDTQYF
>TRBV12-2|.|TRBJ2-2|.
TGTGCAAGTCGCTTAGGGAAGGGATGCGGCGGAACCGGGGAGCTGTTTTTT
CASRLGKGCGGTGELFF
>TRBV7-2|.|TRBJ2-3|.
TGTGCCAGCAGCTTAGGTGGGGGACCAGATACGCAGTATTTT
CASSLGGGPDTQYF
>TRBV11-2|.|TRBJ1-1|TRBD1
TGTGCCAGCAGCTTAGAAGCAGGGGGCAAGAACACTGAAGCTTTCTTT
CASSLEAGGKNTEAFF
>TRBV2|.|TRBJ2-7|.
TGTGCCAGCAGTGAAGCAAGCAACCGCGGCGAGCAGTACTTC
CASSEASNRGEQYF
>TRBV5-6|.|TRBJ2-3|.
TGTGCCAGCAGCTTGAACCTGAACTACCTCACAGATACGCAGTATTTT
CASSLNLNYLTDTQYF
>TRBV5-1|once|TRBJ1-6|.
TGCGCCAGCAGAATGGAGGCCCCTAATTCACCCCTCCACTTT
CASRMEAPNSPLHF
>TRBV7-2|few|TRBJ2-7|.
TGTGCCAGCAGCCCGCGGGACGTTTCCTACGAGCAGTACTTC
CASSPRDVSYEQYF
>TRBV7-8|.|TRBJ2-2|.
TGTGCCAGCAGCTTAGATGGGGCCGACACCGGGGAGCTGTTTTTT
CASSLDGADTGELFF
>TRBV24-1|.|TRBJ2-3|TRBD2
TGTGCCACCAGTGATTGGACTAGCGACAGCACAGATACGCAGTATTTT
CATSDWTSDSTDTQYF
>TRBV2|.|TRBJ2-7|.
TGTGCCAGCAGTGGACCCGGGACAAGAAGCTCCTACGAGCAGTACTTC
CASSGPGTRSSYEQYF
>TRBV10-3|.|TRBJ2-1|TRBD1
TGTGCCAGCCGACAGGGAATTAAGGGATACAATGAGCAGTTCTTC
CASRQGIKGYNEQFF
>TRBV30|.|TRBJ1-6|.
TGTGCCTGGAGTAAAGAGGGAACCCTACCCCTCCACTTT
CAWSKEGTLPLHF
>TRBV5-1|.|TRBJ2-3|TRBD2
TGCGCCAGCAGCTTCTCGCGGGGGGGCACAGTGGATACGCAGTATTTT
CASSFSRGGTVDTQYF
>TRBV29-1|once|TRBJ2-5|.
TGCAGCGTTGAAAGACCCCCGACGGGCCGAGTTGCCCAGTACTTC
CSVERPPTGRVAQYF
>TRBV9|.|TRBJ1-1|.
TGTGCCTCCTCCAGGCGGGCAGGCCAGCACACTGAAGCTTTCTTT
CASSRRAGQHTEAFF
>TRBV29-1|once|TRBJ2-2|.
TGCAGCGCCAAGGGGAACACCGGGGAGCTGTTTTTT
CSAKGNTGELFF